Listed below are T cell receptor beta chains from one sample, sequenced in a study of blood T cell repertoires in COVID-19. Repertoires were generated with immunoSEQ multiplex PCR, while TCRdb's copy carries only in-frame clones and drops some. This sample has under 300,000 clones, with approximately 91% found just once. Sequencing was done on a sample of PBMCs or T cells enriched from blood (not recorded which). Receptors originate from a human donor in a cohort exposed to, infected with or recovered from COVID-19 (not recorded which). The donor label of this sample is uncertain. CDR3s include the opening cysteine and the closing phenylalanine or tryptophan. The D gene is left open where the match is weak. Clone size, where shown, is once, few, many, or a class for clones that have expanded.

>.|TRBV6-5|TRBJ1-5|TRBD1
TGTGCCAGCAGTTTTCGGACAGGGGCTCGGCAGCCCCAGCATTTT
CASSFRTGARQPQHF
>.|TRBV3-1/TRBV3-2|TRBJ2-2|.
TGTGCCAGCAGCCAAGGGGGCTTCAACACCGGGGAGCTGTTTTTT
CASSQGGFNTGELFF
>.|TRBV7-3|TRBJ2-1|TRBD2
TGTGCCAGCAGCTCCCAGGGACTAGCGGGCAGCAATGAGCAGTTCTTC
CASSSQGLAGSNEQFF
>.|TRBV4-1|TRBJ2-5|.
TGCGCCAGCAGCCAAGAGTTGTTCTCACCACTCTCAGAGACCCAGTACTTC
CASSQELFSPLSETQYF
>.|TRBV30|TRBJ1-2|.
TGTGCCTGGAGTGACAGGGAAGGCTACACCTTC
CAWSDREGYTF
>.|TRBV11-2|TRBJ2-1|.
TGTGCCAGCAGCTTAGGCGGATACAATGAGCAGTTCTTC
CASSLGGYNEQFF
>.|TRBV14|TRBJ2-2|TRBD2
TGTGCCAGCAGCCAGGAACTAGCGGGGCTCGGGGAGCTGTTTTTT
CASSQELAGLGELFF
>few|TRBV29-1|TRBJ1-1|.
TGCAGTTACTCCGGGACAGAAGCTTTCTTT
CSYSGTEAFF
>few|TRBV12-5|TRBJ1-2|TRBD1
TGTGCTAGTGCCCCGGGACAGGGCAACTATGGCTACACCTTC
CASAPGQGNYGYTF
>.|TRBV6-5|TRBJ1-6|TRBD1
TGTGCCAGCAGTTACTCTGTCCGACAGGGGAATTCACCCCTCCACTTT
CASSYSVRQGNSPLHF
>few|TRBV9|TRBJ2-2|.
TGTGCCAGCAGCGTAGAAGGGTGGGGAGACACCGGGGAGCTGTTTTTT
CASSVEGWGDTGELFF
>.|TRBV11-3|TRBJ2-2|.
TGTGCCAGCAGCCCGGGAGCCGGGGAGCTGTTTTTT
CASSPGAGELFF